These 15 T cell receptor beta chains were sequenced from one sample in a study of T cell responses to AZD1222 COVID-19 vaccine. Sequencing was performed with immunoSEQ multiplex PCR; in TCRdb, only in-frame clones are kept and a portion is missing. The profile shows roughly 150,000 clones, around nine tenths of them singletons. The material sequenced was peripheral blood, taken on day 0 of AZD1222 vaccination. These receptors all come from an adult in good health.

V usage is TRBV3-1 (or the pseudogene TRBV3-2) and J usage is TRBJ1-1, with D maybe TRBD1 (5 bases). The length of the CDR3 is 16 residues. Per germline, CDR1 LGHDT and CDR2 YNNKEL (reference sequence). Between the trimmed V and J ends, which lost 0 bases and 1 base, there was a span of 12 bases. This CDR3 reads CASSQDVRGWNTEAFF. Here the CDR3 DNA reads TGTGCCAGCAGCCAAGATGTACGGGGGTGGAACACTGAAGCTTTCTTT.

V gene TRBV9 combines with J gene TRBJ2-6; no definite D call. This CDR3 is built from 17 residues. CDR1 SGDLS and CDR2 YYNGEE come from the germline V gene. Trimming pared 0 bases from V and 0 bases from J, leaving 10 bases between. The CDR3 region has the DNA TGTGCCAGCAGCGTAGAGGGCGGAAACTCTGGGGCCAACGTCCTGACTTTC. Translating it yields CASSVEGGNSGANVLTF.

This chain uses TRBV30 with TRBJ2-2; D remains unclear. The V gene lost 3 bases and the J gene lost 6 bases, with 17 bases spanning the gap. The CDR3 extends over 15 amino acids. Germline lookup yields CDR1 GTSNPN and CDR2 SVGIG (reference sequence). CDR3 nucleotides: TGTGCCTGGAGCCCGACTGTGACTGAACCCGGGGAGCTGTTTTTT. This codes for CAWSPTVTEPGELFF.

The chain has TRBV4-1 and TRBJ1-1; 10 bases agree with TRBD1. Trimming removed 4 bases from V and 5 bases from J; junction bases left unmatched: 7. Germline lookup yields CDR1 MGHRA and CDR2 YSYEKL. This CDR3 comprises 15 residues. CDR3 DNA sequence: TGCGCCAGCAGCCCCCGACAGGGGGCAGTGACTGAAGCTTTCTTT. Translating gives CASSPRQGAVTEAFF.

The chain has TRBV6-5 and TRBJ2-7, with no clear D. Germline CDR1 MNHEY, CDR2 SVGAGI. The CDR3 sequence is 12 residues long. With 6 bases removed from V and 2 bases from J, the gap between germline ends came to 8 bases. As DNA, the CDR3 is TGTGCCAGCAGCAATTTTCCCTACGAGCAGTACTTC. This codes for CASSNFPYEQYF.

This chain joins TRBV7-8 and TRBJ2-7; D is undetermined. The CDR3 covers 12 residues. Germline CDR1 is SGHVS and CDR2 is FQNEAQ. The V end was cut by 5 bases, the J end by 6 bases, with 11 bases between. The CDR3 loop is CASSPVPPEQYF. CDR3 sequence (DNA): TGTGCCAGCAGCCCCGTCCCCCCCGAGCAGTACTTC.

In nucleotides, the CDR3 is TGTGCCACCAGCAGGGCAACAGGGACTGGCGAGCAGTACTTC. Translating gives CATSRATGTGEQYF. The chain has TRBV15 and TRBJ2-7; perhaps D is TRBD1 or TRBD2 (6 bases each). With 3 bases removed from V and 6 bases from J, the gap between germline ends came to 15 bases. The length of the CDR3 is 14 residues. Germline lookup yields CDR1 LNHNV and CDR2 YYDKDF (reference sequence).

This sequence joins TRBV14 and TRBJ2-7; 9 bases map to TRBD2. This CDR3 is built from 18 residues. CDR1 SGHDN and CDR2 FVKESK come from the germline V gene. Trimming took 1 base from V and 0 from J; bases not matched to a gene: 10. CDR3 bases: TGTGCCAGCAGCCAAGTTGGGAGTAGCGGGAGTTCCTCCTACGAGCAGTACTTC. The encoded protein is CASSQVGSSGSSSYEQYF.

V usage is TRBV6-1 and J usage is TRBJ2-7; 9 bases match TRBD2. CDR3 length: 15 residues. The V gene end was trimmed by 2 bases and the J gene end by 7 bases; junction bases not matched to a gene: 9. CDR1 is MNHNS and CDR2 is SASEGT in the germline V gene. Here the CDR3 DNA reads TGTGCCAGCAGTGAAATGGGTAGCGGGAGCGCTGAGCAGTACTTC. Protein sequence: CASSEMGSGSAEQYF.

J is TRBJ1-1 and V is TRBV5-1; no clear D gene. This CDR3 comprises 16 residues. V was clipped by 2 bases and J by 1 base, with 15 bases between them. Germline values: CDR1 SGHRS, CDR2 YFSETQ. CDR3 DNA sequence: TGCGCCAGCAGCTTTGAGGACCCCCAGTCGAACACTGAAGCTTTCTTT. Translated: CASSFEDPQSNTEAFF.

This chain uses TRBV5-1 with TRBJ2-1; 12 nucleotides agree with TRBD2. CDR3 length equals 17 residues. The germline gives CDR1 SGHRS, CDR2 YFSETQ. V shed 3 bases and J 4 bases; nucleotides not matched to a gene: 8. DNA for the CDR3: TGCGCCAGCAGCTCGGGCCGGACTAGCGGGGCTTACAATGAGCAGTTCTTC. This codes for CASSSGRTSGAYNEQFF. Based on the CDR3 plus reference TRBV5-1 and TRBJ2-1, the full variable domain is KAGVTQTPRYLIKTRGQQVTLSCSPISGHRSVSWYQQTPGQGLQFLFEYFSETQRNKGNFPGRFSGRQFSNSRSEMNVSTLELGDSALYLCASSSGRTSGAYNEQFFGPGTRLTVL.

This clone was picked up one time. The V call is TRBV6-2 or TRBV6-3, the J call TRBJ1-2; 9 bases are a match to TRBD1. Germline lookup yields CDR1 MNHEY and CDR2 SVGEGT. Trimming cost V 5 bases and J 6 bases; bases outside gene matches: 10. The CDR3 sequence is 15 residues long. The CDR3 here is CASSRPGQGTDGYTF. CDR3 DNA sequence: TGTGCCAGCAGTCGGCCGGGACAGGGTACGGATGGCTACACCTTC.

J is TRBJ2-2 and V is TRBV7-9; D is perhaps TRBD1 (5 bases). The CDR3 totals 16 residues. V was shortened by 1 base and J by 2 bases, with 11 bases between the two germline ends. From germline, CDR1 is SEHNR and CDR2 FQNEAQ (reference sequence). The CDR3 is CASSLVGATNTGELFF. CDR3 DNA sequence: TGTGCCAGCAGCTTAGTTGGGGCGACAAACACCGGGGAGCTGTTTTTT.

A few counts support this clone. This rearrangement joins TRBV5-6 to TRBJ1-1; a possible D gene is TRBD1 (5 bases). Trimming cost V 4 bases and J 1 base, with 14 bases left between them. CDR3 length: 15 residues. Germline V CDR1 and CDR2: SGHDT, YYEEEE. CDR3 sequence (DNA): TGTGCCAGCAGCGACGGGACGCTCTCGAACACTGAAGCTTTCTTT. Amino acids: CASSDGTLSNTEAFF.

The V call is TRBV3-1 (or the pseudogene TRBV3-2), the J call TRBJ2-3; D perhaps matches TRBD2 (5 bases). CDR3 length: 14 amino acids. The V gene lost 8 bases and the J gene lost 0 bases, with 12 bases spanning the gap. Germline CDR1 LGHDT, CDR2 YNNKEL (reference sequence). Here the CDR3 reads CASGLRGSTDTQYF. The CDR3 bases are TGTGCCAGCGGGTTACGGGGTAGCACAGATACGCAGTATTTT.